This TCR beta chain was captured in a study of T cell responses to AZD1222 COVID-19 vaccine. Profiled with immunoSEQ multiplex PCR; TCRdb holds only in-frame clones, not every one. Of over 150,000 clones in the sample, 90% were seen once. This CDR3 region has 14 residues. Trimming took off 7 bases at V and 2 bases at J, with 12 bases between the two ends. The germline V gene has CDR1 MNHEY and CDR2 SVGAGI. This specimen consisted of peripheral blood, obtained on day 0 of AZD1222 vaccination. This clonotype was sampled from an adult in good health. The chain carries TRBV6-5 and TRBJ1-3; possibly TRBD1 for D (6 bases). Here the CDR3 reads CASKGEVAGNTIYF. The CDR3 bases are TGTGCCAGCAAGGGGGAAGTTGCTGGAAACACCATATATTTT.